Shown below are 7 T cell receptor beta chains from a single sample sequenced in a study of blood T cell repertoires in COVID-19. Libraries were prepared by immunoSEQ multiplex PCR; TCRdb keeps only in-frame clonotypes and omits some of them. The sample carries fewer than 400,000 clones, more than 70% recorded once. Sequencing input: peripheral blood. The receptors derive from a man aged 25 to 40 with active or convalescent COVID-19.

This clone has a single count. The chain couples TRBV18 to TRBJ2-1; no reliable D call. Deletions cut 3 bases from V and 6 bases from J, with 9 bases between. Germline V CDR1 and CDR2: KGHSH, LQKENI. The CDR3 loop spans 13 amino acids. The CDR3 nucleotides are TGTGCCAGCTCACCGAGTATCCGCAATGAGCAGTTCTTC. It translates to CASSPSIRNEQFF.

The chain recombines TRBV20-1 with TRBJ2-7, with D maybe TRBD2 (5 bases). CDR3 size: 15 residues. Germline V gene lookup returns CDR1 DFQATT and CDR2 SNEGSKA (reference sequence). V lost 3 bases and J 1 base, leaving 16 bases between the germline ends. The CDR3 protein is CSASGGSGSSYEQYF. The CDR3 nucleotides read TGCAGTGCTAGTGGTGGAAGCGGCTCATCCTACGAGCAGTACTTC.

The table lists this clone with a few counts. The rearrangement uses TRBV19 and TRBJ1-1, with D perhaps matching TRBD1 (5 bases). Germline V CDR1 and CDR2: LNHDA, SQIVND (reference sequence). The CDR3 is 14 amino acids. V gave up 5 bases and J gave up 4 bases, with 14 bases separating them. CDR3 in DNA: TGTGCCAGTAGTCCCCCGGGGGGAGGCACTGAAGCTTTCTTT. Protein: CASSPPGGGTEAFF.

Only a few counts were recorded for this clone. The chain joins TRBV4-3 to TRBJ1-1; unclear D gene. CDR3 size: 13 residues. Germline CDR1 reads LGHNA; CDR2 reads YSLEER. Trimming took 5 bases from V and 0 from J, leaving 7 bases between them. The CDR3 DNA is TGCGCCAGCAGCTATCGTATGAACACTGAAGCTTTCTTT. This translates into CASSYRMNTEAFF.

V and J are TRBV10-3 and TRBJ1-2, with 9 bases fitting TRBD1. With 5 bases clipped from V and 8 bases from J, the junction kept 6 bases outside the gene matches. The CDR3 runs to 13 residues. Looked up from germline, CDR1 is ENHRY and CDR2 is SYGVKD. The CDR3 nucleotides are TGTGCCATCAGTAGGGACAGGGAAGAAGGCTACACCTTC. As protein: CAISRDREEGYTF.

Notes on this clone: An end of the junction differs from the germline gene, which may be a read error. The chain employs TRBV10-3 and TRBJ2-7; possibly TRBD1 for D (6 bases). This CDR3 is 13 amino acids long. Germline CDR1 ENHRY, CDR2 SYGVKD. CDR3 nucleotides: TGTGCCCTCAGAGCAGAGGGGGTCTACGAGCAGTACTTC. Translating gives CALRAEGVYEQYF.

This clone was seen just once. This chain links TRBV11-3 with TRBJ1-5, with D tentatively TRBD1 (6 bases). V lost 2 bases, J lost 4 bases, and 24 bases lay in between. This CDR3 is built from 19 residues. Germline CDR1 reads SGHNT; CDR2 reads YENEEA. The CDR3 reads CASSLLGGPIPRVNQPQHF. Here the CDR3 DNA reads TGTGCCAGCAGCTTACTTGGGGGCCCAATCCCCCGGGTAAATCAGCCCCAGCATTTT.